The clone carrying this T cell receptor (beta chain) was observed at least ten times. These data are taken from a study of neurological immune-mediated disorders. TCRdb ran MiXCR on the 5' RACE reads and lists one entry per CDR3 protein. The sample gives tens of thousands of distinct CDR3 sequences, 4.5% of which show up once; approximately 5.3% is in the top ten. The TCR originated in a woman aged 60 to 75 with multiple sclerosis. The sample consisted of PBMCs.

The CDR3 DNA reads TGTGCCAGCAGCTTAGTTGACACTGCGGGGACCCAGTACTTC. It yields the protein CASSLVDTAGTQYF. J is TRBJ2-5 and V is TRBV7-2, with a possible D match to TRBD2 (5 bases). V was shortened by 1 base and J by 7 bases, with 13 bases between the two germline ends. Germline CDR1 reads SGHTA; CDR2 reads FQGNSA. This CDR3 spans 14 amino acids.